These 29 T cell receptor beta chains originate from one sample sequenced in a study of cytomegalovirus exposure and HLA in healthy donors. The primer mix had 60 Vbeta and 13 Jbeta primers. Measured with immunoSEQ multiplex PCR; TCRdb has only the in-frame clones, and not every one. The sample includes approximately 160,000 clones, 77% of them seen just once. Sequenced sample: PBMCs. These receptors all stem from a woman in her 30s in good health and CMV-seronegative.

The rearrangement links TRBV6-5 to TRBJ2-5, with 12 bases aligning to TRBD2. The CDR3 is 15 amino acids. V dropped 7 bases and J dropped 6; count of bases not matched to a gene: 9. Per the germline V gene, CDR1 is MNHEY and CDR2 is SVGAGI. Here the CDR3 DNA reads TGTGCCAGCAACCCTCTAGCGGGAGGGCCGCAGACCCAGTACTTC. Residues: CASNPLAGGPQTQYF.

V gene TRBV7-2 combines with J gene TRBJ2-4; 12 nucleotides match TRBD1. Trimming took 5 bases from V and 1 from J; bases not matched to a gene: 9. This CDR3 spans 18 amino acids. Germline V gene sequence: CDR1 SGHTA, CDR2 FQGNSA. The CDR3 loop is CASSPHSGTGGAKNIQYF. CDR3 DNA: TGTGCCAGCAGCCCCCACTCCGGGACAGGGGGCGCCAAAAACATTCAGTACTTC.

The rearrangement joins TRBV28 to TRBJ2-5; D gene ambiguous. Germline CDR1 is MDHEN and CDR2 is SYDVKM. The CDR3 loop spans 12 amino acids. V gave up 2 bases and J gave up 5 bases, with 6 bases separating them. This CDR3 reads CASSLIGETQYF. DNA for the CDR3: TGTGCCAGCAGTTTAATCGGGGAGACCCAGTACTTC.

The V call is TRBV19, the J call TRBJ1-5; a weak D match, TRBD1 (6 bases). V was shortened by 3 bases and J by 5 bases, with 14 bases between the two germline ends. Per germline, CDR1 LNHDA and CDR2 SQIVND (reference sequence). CDR3 length equals 15 residues. This chain's CDR3 is CASSMVGAGDQPQHF. The CDR3 DNA reads as TGTGCCAGTAGTATGGTCGGGGCAGGGGATCAGCCCCAGCATTTT.

This rearrangement joins TRBV5-4 to TRBJ2-2; tentative D call: TRBD2 (6 bases). The CDR3 covers 18 residues. The germline V gene encodes CDR1 SGHNT and CDR2 YYREEE (reference sequence). The V gene lost 4 bases and the J gene lost 4 bases, with 23 bases spanning the gap. In nucleotides, the CDR3 is TGTGCCAGCAGCCCCCACGTTTCTGGGGCGGAGGGCACCGGGGAGCTGTTTTTT. Translating it yields CASSPHVSGAEGTGELFF.

The rearrangement joins TRBV5-1 to TRBJ1-3; D is perhaps TRBD1 (5 bases). The CDR3 runs 15 residues. Germline V gene data show CDR1 as SGHRS and CDR2 as YFSETQ. V gave up 4 bases and J gave up 0 bases, with 11 bases separating them. For the CDR3, the DNA is TGCGCCAGCAGCGACGACGGGGGCTCTGGAAACACCATATATTTT. Its translation is CASSDDGGSGNTIYF.

The chain is built from TRBV7-6 and TRBJ2-7; 8 bases are shared with TRBD1. Germline assignment: CDR1 SGHVS and CDR2 FNYEAQ. V shed 6 bases, J shed 1 base, and the junction held 8 bases outside the gene matches. CDR3 length: 15 residues. The CDR3 coding sequence is TGTGCCAGCAGACCTCTGACAGGGGCTTCCTACGAGCAGTACTTC. Its protein is CASRPLTGASYEQYF.

V gene TRBV27 combines with J gene TRBJ1-5, with D hard to call. CDR3 length: 15 amino acids. Germline V gene sequence: CDR1 MNHEY, CDR2 SMNVEV (reference sequence). Trimming pared 7 bases from V and 1 base from J, leaving 14 bases between. The CDR3 DNA reads TGTGCCAGCAATCCAGGCCCCGGAAGCAATCAGCCCCAGCATTTT. Its protein product is CASNPGPGSNQPQHF.

This rearrangement joins TRBV30 to TRBJ2-7, with 7 bases aligning to TRBD1. V shed 4 bases, J shed 1 base, and the junction held 4 bases outside the gene matches. Per the germline V gene, CDR1 is GTSNPN and CDR2 is SVGIG (reference sequence). This CDR3 has 13 residues. CDR3 in DNA: TGTGCCTGGAACTCGGGACAGTCCTACGAGCAGTACTTC. Protein: CAWNSGQSYEQYF.

The rearrangement links TRBV6-1 to TRBJ1-1; 7 nucleotides align to TRBD1. The germline V gene has CDR1 MNHNS and CDR2 SASEGT. The CDR3 covers 15 residues. V lost 6 bases, J lost 1 base, and 8 bases stayed unmatched. DNA for the CDR3: TGTGCCAGCAGGCCTACAGGGGTTACGAACACTGAAGCTTTCTTT. Amino acids: CASRPTGVTNTEAFF.

J is TRBJ1-1 and V is TRBV19; 9 positions match TRBD1. Trimming cost V 8 bases and J 5 bases; bases outside gene matches: 12. CDR3 length equals 15 residues. CDR1 LNHDA and CDR2 SQIVND come from the germline V gene (reference sequence). The CDR3 nucleotides are TGTGCCAGTTCCTACAGGGGGCGCGGCGAGACTGAAGCTTTCTTT. Its translation: CASSYRGRGETEAFF.

The chain recombines TRBV5-4 with TRBJ2-2; 9 positions match TRBD1. V was clipped by 4 bases and J by 3 bases; unmatched bases: 4. This CDR3 comprises 15 residues. CDR1 and CDR2 from the germline V gene are SGHNT and YYREEE (reference sequence). The CDR3 region has the DNA TGTGCCAGCAGCGAACGGACAGGGGACACCGGGGAGCTGTTTTTT. Protein: CASSERTGDTGELFF.

The rearrangement joins TRBV5-1 to TRBJ2-3; TRBD2 aligns across 7 bases. Germline CDR1 and CDR2: SGHRS and YFSETQ. The CDR3 runs 16 residues. J was trimmed by 6 bases and V by 4 bases; bases with no gene match: 14. The CDR3 protein is CASSPGGGRPVDTQYF. The CDR3 DNA is TGCGCCAGCAGCCCGGGGGGTGGGCGCCCGGTGGATACGCAGTATTTT. Together with reference TRBV5-1 and TRBJ2-3, the CDR3 gives the full variable domain: KAGVTQTPRYLIKTRGQQVTLSCSPISGHRSVSWYQQTPGQGLQFLFEYFSETQRNKGNFPGRFSGRQFSNSRSEMNVSTLELGDSALYLCASSPGGGRPVDTQYFGPGTRLTVL.

This clone was observed a few times. This chain connects TRBV19 to TRBJ2-6; D uncertain. The ends were cut back, 6 bases at V and 0 bases at J, with 9 bases in the middle. Germline assignment: CDR1 LNHDA and CDR2 SQIVND (reference sequence). This CDR3 has 15 residues. Written as DNA, the CDR3 is TGTGCCAGTAGCTTCCTAAGCTCTGGGGCCAACGTCCTGACTTTC. It encodes CASSFLSSGANVLTF.

The chain joins TRBV11-2 to TRBJ2-4, with TRBD1 identical over 7 bases. The CDR3 runs to 19 residues. J was trimmed by 1 base and V by 0 bases; bases with no gene match: 12. Germline V gene data show CDR1 as SGHAT and CDR2 as FQNNGV. CDR3: CASSLDRLRTGRAKNIQYF. The CDR3 region has the DNA TGTGCCAGCAGCTTAGATCGGTTACGGACAGGCCGCGCCAAAAACATTCAGTACTTC.

In DNA, the CDR3 is TGTGCCAGCAGCCGTCCGGCGACTAGCGATTGGACAGATACGCAGTATTTT. Translating gives CASSRPATSDWTDTQYF. The chain couples TRBV5-6 to TRBJ2-3, with 8 bases lining up with TRBD2. CDR1 and CDR2 (germline): SGHDT, YYEEEE. Germline trimming cut 4 bases from V and 3 bases from J; bases unmatched to any gene: 13. The CDR3 extends over 17 amino acids.

This sequence joins TRBV4-3 and TRBJ1-1, with 9 bases that match TRBD1. Germline CDR1 LGHNA, CDR2 YSLEER. The J segment lost 5 bases and the V segment lost 8 bases, leaving 21 bases of the junction unmatched. The CDR3 has 18 amino acids. CDR3 nucleotide sequence: TGCGCCAGCGGGTACTGGACAGGGGACGAGAGGGGTGCAACTGAAGCTTTCTTT. Translation gives CASGYWTGDERGATEAFF.

J is TRBJ2-7 and V is TRBV14; maybe TRBD1 (6 bases). V gave up 3 bases and J gave up 3 bases, with 6 bases separating them. The CDR3 sequence is 12 residues long. The V gene's germline CDR1 is SGHDN and CDR2 FVKESK. CDR3 bases: TGTGCCAGCAGCCAGGACAGCTACGAGCAGTACTTC. The encoded protein is CASSQDSYEQYF.

CDR3 sequence (DNA): TGTGCCAGCAAACAGACAGGGGGCAGTGAAAAACTGTTTTTT. This gives the protein CASKQTGGSEKLFF. V usage is TRBV7-9 and J usage is TRBJ1-4; TRBD1 matches 10 bases. CDR1 is SEHNR, CDR2 FQNEAQ, per germline (reference sequence). This CDR3 has 14 residues. V lost 7 bases to trimming and J lost 7 bases; unmatched junction nucleotides: 6. The entire variable domain, with the rest obtained from reference TRBV7-9 and TRBJ1-4, is as follows: DTGVSQNPRHKITKRGQNVTFRCDPISEHNRLYWYRQTLGQGPEFLTYFQNEAQLEKSRLLSDRFSAERPKGSFSTLEIQRTEQGDSAMYLCASKQTGGSEKLFFGSGTQLSVL.

The chain recombines TRBV28 with TRBJ2-7, with 10 positions matching TRBD1. V gave up 4 bases and J gave up 2 bases; unmatched junction bases: 2. Germline lookup yields CDR1 MDHEN and CDR2 SYDVKM. The CDR3 contains 14 residues. The CDR3 reads CASSSGTGAYEQYF. CDR3 bases: TGTGCCAGCAGTTCCGGGACAGGGGCCTACGAGCAGTACTTC.

The gene calls are TRBV19 and TRBJ2-7; 7 nucleotides line up with TRBD1. This CDR3 has 13 amino acids. The V gene end was trimmed by 4 bases and the J gene end by 5 bases; junction bases not matched to a gene: 5. Germline CDR1 and CDR2: LNHDA and SQIVND (reference sequence). The CDR3 DNA sequence: TGTGCCAGTAGTAGCTCGACAGGGAACGAGCAGTACTTC. It encodes CASSSSTGNEQYF.

The chain carries TRBV25-1 and TRBJ2-1; 7 bases map to TRBD1. The CDR3 is 13 amino acids. After removal of 3 bases from V and 9 bases from J, the junction contained 5 bases not matched to a gene. Germline V CDR1 and CDR2: MGHDK, SYGVNS. The DNA for the CDR3 is TGTGCCAGCAGTGATGTAGGGGGCATTGAGCAGTTCTTC. Amino acid sequence: CASSDVGGIEQFF.

The chain combines TRBV5-1 with TRBJ2-4, with D maybe TRBD1 (5 bases). The CDR3 covers 16 residues. Trimming shortened V by 0 bases and J by 0 bases, and 10 bases separated the two germline ends. Germline loops: CDR1 SGHRS, CDR2 YFSETQ. The CDR3 is CASSLVGVLAKNIQYF. Here the CDR3 DNA reads TGCGCCAGCAGCTTGGTAGGGGTACTAGCCAAAAACATTCAGTACTTC.

This chain connects TRBV27 to TRBJ1-2; TRBD1 is a possible D gene (5 bases). Germline V gene sequence: CDR1 MNHEY, CDR2 SMNVEV (reference sequence). Trimming removed 6 bases at V and 7 bases at J, with 18 bases between. This CDR3 has 14 amino acids. The CDR3: CASSHGPGSGGYTF. The DNA for the CDR3 is TGTGCCAGCAGCCATGGGCCAGGGTCCGGTGGCTACACCTTC.

The genes are TRBV2 and TRBJ2-4; 7 positions agree with TRBD1. Germline values: CDR1 SNHLY, CDR2 FYNNEI. Trimming removed 4 bases from V and 3 bases from J; junction bases left unmatched: 6. CDR3 length: 15 residues. The DNA of the CDR3 is TGTGCCAGCAGTGCAAAGGGGGCGGGCAAAAACATTCAGTACTTC. Translated, it gives CASSAKGAGKNIQYF.

A word on this clone: The same CDR3 arises from other DNA sequences in this sample as well. The V and J genes are TRBV29-1 and TRBJ1-3, with D possibly matching TRBD1 (5 bases). The CDR3 runs 12 residues. Trimming pared 6 bases from V and 1 base from J, leaving 7 bases between. CDR1 and CDR2 (germline): SQVTM, ANQGSEA. The CDR3 nucleotides read TGCAGCGTCCGGGGGTCTGGAAACACCATATATTTT. Protein product: CSVRGSGNTIYF. Complete variable domain (other parts from reference TRBV29-1 and TRBJ1-3): SAVISQKPSRDICQRGTSLTIQCQVDSQVTMMFWYRQQPGQSLTLIATANQGSEATYESGFVIDKFPISRPNLTFSTLTVSNMSPEDSSIYLCSVRGSGNTIYFGEGSWLTVV.

This clone came up a few times. The chain joins TRBV30 to TRBJ1-4; TRBD1 matches 7 bases. In germline, CDR1 is GTSNPN, CDR2 SVGIG (reference sequence). The V gene end was trimmed by 0 bases and the J gene end by 7 bases; junction bases not matched to a gene: 2. The CDR3 is made up of 13 amino acids. The CDR3 is CAWSVTGFEKLFF. The CDR3 DNA follows: TGTGCCTGGAGTGTGACAGGGTTTGAAAAACTGTTTTTT.

The chain carries TRBV19 and TRBJ2-7, with TRBD1 matching 9 bases. V lost 5 bases and J lost 5; bases outside the gene matches: 16. The CDR3 totals 17 residues. CDR1 is LNHDA and CDR2 is SQIVND in the germline V gene (reference sequence). The CDR3 sequence: CASSATPHGTGMDEQYF. CDR3 nucleotides: TGTGCCAGTAGTGCCACTCCCCACGGGACAGGGATGGACGAGCAGTACTTC.

The genes are TRBV7-9 and TRBJ2-1; TRBD2 aligns across 7 bases. Germline assignment: CDR1 SEHNR and CDR2 FQNEAQ (reference sequence). The CDR3 is made up of 17 amino acids. V lost 5 bases and J lost 1; bases outside the gene matches: 11. DNA for the CDR3: TGTGCCAGCAGCACACTAGCGTCGGGAGTTTCCTACAATGAGCAGTTCTTC. The encoded protein is CASSTLASGVSYNEQFF.